One sample yielded the 13 T cell receptor beta chains listed below, sequenced in a study of blood T cell repertoires in COVID-19. Produced via immunoSEQ multiplex PCR; TCRdb's table is partial and in-frame only. The data hold roughly 180,000 clones, with roughly 90% observed a single time. Sequencing was carried out using peripheral blood. The receptors originated from an older man with active or convalescent COVID-19.

This clone was detected once. The rearrangement uses TRBV29-1 and TRBJ2-2; possibly TRBD1 for D (6 bases). Trimming took 4 bases from V and 1 from J, leaving 13 bases between them. The germline V gene has CDR1 SQVTM and CDR2 ANQGSEA. The CDR3 runs 15 residues. CDR3 sequence: CSVARSTGNTGELFF. The CDR3, as DNA: TGCAGCGTTGCCCGATCGACAGGGAACACCGGGGAGCTGTTTTTT.

The V call is TRBV7-2, the J call TRBJ1-3, with D possibly TRBD1 on 5 matching bases. This CDR3 has 14 residues. Germline-derived CDR1 and CDR2 are SGHTA and FQGNSA. V was cut by 4 bases and J by 4 bases, with 11 bases left in between. The CDR3 region has the DNA TGTGCCAGCAGCTCCCGGACACCCGGAAACACCATATATTTT. This codes for CASSSRTPGNTIYF.

The rearrangement joins TRBV7-2 to TRBJ1-5; D gene unclear. V was cut by 1 base and J by 1 base, with 17 bases left in between. In germline, CDR1 is SGHTA, CDR2 FQGNSA. This CDR3 has 18 amino acids. Here the CDR3 DNA reads TGTGCCAGCAGCTTAGGACGAGTCGGTCACGGGAGCAATCAGCCCCAGCATTTT. Translated, it gives CASSLGRVGHGSNQPQHF.

This clone appeared once. The V gene is TRBV11-2, the J gene TRBJ2-1, with 7 nucleotides matching TRBD1. Germline trimming cut 3 bases from V and 6 bases from J; bases unmatched to any gene: 8. The germline gives CDR1 SGHAT, CDR2 FQNNGV. The CDR3 consists of 15 residues. CDR3 in amino acids: CASSFPTGTSNEQFF. In nucleotides, the CDR3 is TGTGCCAGCAGCTTCCCGACAGGGACGAGCAATGAGCAGTTCTTC.

The chain carries TRBV11-2 and TRBJ2-1, with TRBD2 matching over 8 bases. Germline-derived CDR1 and CDR2 are SGHAT and FQNNGV. V shed 5 bases, J shed 0 bases, and the junction held 3 bases outside the gene matches. CDR3 length: 15 residues. Here the CDR3 reads CASSRTSGSYNEQFF. The CDR3 DNA follows: TGTGCCAGCAGCAGAACTAGCGGCTCCTACAATGAGCAGTTCTTC.

This sequence joins TRBV11-2 and TRBJ1-2; TRBD1 is a possible D gene (6 bases). V was trimmed by 5 bases and J by 7 bases, leaving 11 bases between them. This CDR3 is 12 amino acids long. Germline CDR1 and CDR2: SGHAT and FQNNGV. The CDR3 loop is CASSEQGSGYTF. The CDR3 coding sequence is TGTGCCAGCAGCGAACAGGGTAGTGGCTACACCTTC.

Many counts were recorded for this clone. The chain links TRBV19 to TRBJ2-7; 13 nucleotides line up with TRBD2. J gave up 5 bases and V 6 bases, and 7 bases lay outside the gene matches. This CDR3 is built from 15 residues. Germline CDR1 and CDR2: LNHDA and SQIVND (reference sequence). The CDR3 protein is CASRSTTSGRNEQYF. The DNA of the CDR3 is TGTGCCAGTAGATCCACGACTAGCGGGAGGAACGAGCAGTACTTC.

There are a few counts of this clone. The genes are TRBV19 and TRBJ1-5, with unresolved D. V shed 5 bases and J shed 11 bases, with 13 bases lying between them. Germline V lookup: CDR1 LNHDA, CDR2 SQIVND (reference sequence). CDR3 length: 12 amino acids. CDR3 region: CASSETGEAQHF. The CDR3 DNA follows: TGTGCCAGTAGTGAGACGGGTGAAGCCCAGCATTTT.

The chain employs TRBV2 and TRBJ1-1; TRBD1 aligns across 8 bases. CDR1 SNHLY and CDR2 FYNNEI come from the germline V gene. V gave up 5 bases and J gave up 0 bases; unmatched junction bases: 5. This CDR3 has 15 amino acids. The CDR3, as DNA: TGTGCCAGCAGTAGGGACAGGACCATGAACACTGAAGCTTTCTTT. Translating gives CASSRDRTMNTEAFF.

The CDR3 region has the DNA TGTGCCAGCAGCCGCGGGACTAGCGGGAGAGATACGCAGTATTTT. As protein: CASSRGTSGRDTQYF. This chain connects TRBV6-4 to TRBJ2-3, with 14 bases identical to TRBD2. V trimming: 6 bases; J trimming: 5 bases; junction bases outside the gene matches: 4. CDR3 size: 15 residues. Germline V lookup: CDR1 MRHNA, CDR2 SNTAGT.

This chain uses TRBV7-2 with TRBJ1-5; tentatively, D is TRBD1 (5 bases). The V gene's germline CDR1 is SGHTA and CDR2 FQGNSA. CDR3 length: 15 residues. Trimming pared 3 bases from V and 7 bases from J, leaving 16 bases between. The CDR3 loop reads CASSFSGGVSQPQHF. The DNA of the CDR3 is TGTGCCAGCAGCTTTTCCGGAGGGGTTAGCCAGCCCCAGCATTTT.

This clone was counted between two and nine times. The chain links TRBV5-4 to TRBJ1-5; TRBD1 aligns across 8 bases. This CDR3 comprises 15 residues. From germline, CDR1 is SGHNT and CDR2 YYREEE (reference sequence). V was clipped by 4 bases and J by 4 bases; unmatched bases: 7. The CDR3 nucleotides are TGTGCCAGCAGCCTGGACAGGGCCGTTAATCAGCCCCAGCATTTT. Translation gives CASSLDRAVNQPQHF.

The V and J genes are TRBV29-1 and TRBJ1-2; 7 nucleotides line up with TRBD1. V trimming: 6 bases; J trimming: 4 bases; junction bases outside the gene matches: 8. CDR3 size: 13 residues. Germline assignment: CDR1 SQVTM and CDR2 ANQGSEA. CDR3 protein: CSVPTGIGYGYTF. DNA of the CDR3: TGCAGCGTCCCGACAGGGATAGGCTATGGCTACACCTTC.